This T cell receptor beta chain was found in a study of identical twins. General study results and limits: Abundant beta clonotypes from cord blood had fewer insertions, unlike memory repertoires, which showed none.

The V gene's germline CDR1 is ENHRY and CDR2 SYGVKD. The CDR3 loop spans 17 amino acids. Trimming removed 5 bases from V and 2 bases from J; junction bases left unmatched: 10. Note on this clonotype: Its antigen is undetermined.

Only healthy Caucasians were included as donors. It was template switching that added a universal primer site, and there were unique molecular identifiers on the cDNA. TCRdb reprocessed the 5' RACE reads with MiXCR, giving one entry per CDR3 protein. The sample contains roughly 480,000 distinct CDR3 sequences, more than 20% of which appear only once. These data are also associated with another study on T cells expressing NK-cell markers.

J is TRBJ1-5 and V is TRBV10-3; 9 bases match TRBD1. Material for sequencing was CD4+ T cells sorted from blood. This TCR was sampled from a woman under 30 in good health. Written as DNA, the CDR3 is TGTGCCATCAGTAACCGGGACAGGGATCCCCGCAATCAGCCCCAGCATTTT. As protein: CAISNRDRDPRNQPQHF.